This T cell receptor (beta chain) was sequenced for a study of breast tumors, draining lymph nodes, adjacent tissues. The CDR3 is made up of 19 amino acids. Germline V gene lookup returns CDR1 LGHNA and CDR2 YSLEER. V lost 1 base and J lost 1, with 17 bases in between. At least ten counts were recorded for this clonotype. Its matching antigen is unknown. Samples came from axillary lymph nodes draining the breast cancer. Study-level points and caveats: That most tumor T cells come from lymph nodes remained unproven. Luminal-like breast cancer showed significantly greater tumor-nontumor repertoire similarity than basal-like breast cancer did. Tumors had less TCR diversity than lymph nodes, more than nontumor tissue.

Using its own MiXCR run on the multiplex PCR reads, TCRdb lists one record per CDR3 protein. The table includes about 270,000 distinct CDR3 sequences, 30% to 35% detected once. The sequenced sample was axillary lymph node tissue. This TCR derives from a female donor with breast cancer. Some clones in this sample may be carry-over from other donors' samples. The chain recombines TRBV4-3 with TRBJ1-6; D not resolved. CDR3 DNA: TGCGCCAGCAGCCAAGTTGAGTACGGCCTACGGTCCTATAATTCACCCCTCCACTTT. It yields the protein CASSQVEYGLRSYNSPLHF.